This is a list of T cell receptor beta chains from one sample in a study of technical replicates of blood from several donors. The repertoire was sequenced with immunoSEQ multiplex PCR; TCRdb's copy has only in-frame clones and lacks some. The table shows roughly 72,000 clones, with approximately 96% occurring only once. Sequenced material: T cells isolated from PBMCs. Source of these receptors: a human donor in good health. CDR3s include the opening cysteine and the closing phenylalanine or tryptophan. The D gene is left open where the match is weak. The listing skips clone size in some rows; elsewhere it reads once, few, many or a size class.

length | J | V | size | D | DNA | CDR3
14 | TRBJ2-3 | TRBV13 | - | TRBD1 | TGTGCCAGCAGCGACAGGGCTAGCACAGATACGCAGTATTTT | CASSDRASTDTQYF
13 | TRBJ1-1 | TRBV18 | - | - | TGTGCCACCTTTCCCCGTGTGAACACTGAAGCTTTCTTT | CATFPRVNTEAFF
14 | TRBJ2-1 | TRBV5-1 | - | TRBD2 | TGCGCCAGCAGCGTACAGACTAGCGGCAATGAGCAGTTCTTC | CASSVQTSGNEQFF
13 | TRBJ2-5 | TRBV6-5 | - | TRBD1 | TGTGCCAGCACAATGACAGGGACGGAGACCCAGTACTTC | CASTMTGTETQYF
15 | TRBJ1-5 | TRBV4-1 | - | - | TGCGCCAGCAGCCATGCCACAGGGTTGTATCAGCCCCAGCATTTT | CASSHATGLYQPQHF
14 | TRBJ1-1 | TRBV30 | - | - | TGTGCCTGGATTCGAAGAGGGCTGAACACTGAAGCTTTCTTT | CAWIRRGLNTEAFF
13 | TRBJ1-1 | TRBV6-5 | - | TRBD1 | TGTGCCAGCACCCACTCCGGGACAGGGAGTGCTTTCTTT | CASTHSGTGSAFF
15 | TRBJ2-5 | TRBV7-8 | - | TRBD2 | TGTGCCAGCAGCTTAGGGACTAGCGGCCAAGAGACCCAGTACTTC | CASSLGTSGQETQYF
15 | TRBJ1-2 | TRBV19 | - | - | TGTGCCAGTTTCACATCTGGGGCAGGCTTCTATGGCTACACCTTC | CASFTSGAGFYGYTF
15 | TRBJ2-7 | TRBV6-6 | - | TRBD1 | TGTGCCAGCCGCTTGAGCGGACAGGCCACCTACGAGCAGTACTTC | CASRLSGQATYEQYF
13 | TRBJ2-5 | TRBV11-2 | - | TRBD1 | TGTGCCAGCAGCTCCACAGGGGAATCGACCCAGTACTTC | CASSSTGESTQYF
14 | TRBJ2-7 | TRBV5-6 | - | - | TGTGCCAGCAGCTTGTTCGGGAGTCGAAACGAGCAGTACTTC | CASSLFGSRNEQYF
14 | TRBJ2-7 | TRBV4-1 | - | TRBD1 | TGCGCCAGCAGCCTCCGGGACAGGGATACCGCGCAGTACTTC | CASSLRDRDTAQYF
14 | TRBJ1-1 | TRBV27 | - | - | TGTGCCAGCAGCTCACCGGGGGGGGCCCCTGAAGCTTTCTTT | CASSSPGGAPEAFF
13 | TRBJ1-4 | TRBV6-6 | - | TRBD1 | TGTGCCAGCAGCATTAGGGGGCGCGAGAAACTGTTTTTT | CASSIRGREKLFF
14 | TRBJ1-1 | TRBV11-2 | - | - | TGTGCCAGCAGTATACTAACCGGGGATACTGAAGCTTTCTTT | CASSILTGDTEAFF
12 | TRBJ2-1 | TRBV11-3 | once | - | TGTGCCAGCAGCTTACTAGAGGATGAGCAGTTCTTC | CASSLLEDEQFF
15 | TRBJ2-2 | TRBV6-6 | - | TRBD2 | TGTGCCAGCAGTTTCGGGAGGGCGAACACCGGGGAGCTGTTTTTT | CASSFGRANTGELFF
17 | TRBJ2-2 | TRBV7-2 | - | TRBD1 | TGTGCCAGCAGCCCAGAGGTCGGCAGGGGGTCCACCGGGGAGCTGTTTTTT | CASSPEVGRGSTGELFF
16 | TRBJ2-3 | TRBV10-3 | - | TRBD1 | TGTGCCATCAGCCTAAATGAACAGGGGGCAACAGATACGCAGTATTTT | CAISLNEQGATDTQYF
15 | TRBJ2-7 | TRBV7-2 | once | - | TGTGCCAGCAGCCCCGGTAGTAGCAGCTCCTACGAGCAGTACTTC | CASSPGSSSSYEQYF
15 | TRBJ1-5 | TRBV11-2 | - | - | TGTGCCAGCAGCCCCTTGGGGGGGGAGGATCAGCCCCAGCATTTT | CASSPLGGEDQPQHF
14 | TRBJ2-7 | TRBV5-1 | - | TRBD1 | TGCGCCAGCAGCCTGAGGACAGGGGACTACGAGCAGTACTTC | CASSLRTGDYEQYF
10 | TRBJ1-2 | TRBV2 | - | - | TGTGCCAGACAGGAATATGGCTACACCTTC | CARQEYGYTF
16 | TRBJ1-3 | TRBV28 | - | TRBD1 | TGTGCCAGCAGTCTGGGACAGAAGTCCTCTGGAAACACCATATATTTT | CASSLGQKSSGNTIYF
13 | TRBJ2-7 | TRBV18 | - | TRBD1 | TGTGCCAGCTCGGCAGGGGGCCTAGAAGAGCAGTACTTC | CASSAGGLEEQYF
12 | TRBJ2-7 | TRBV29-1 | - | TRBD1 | TGCAGCGTTGAGGACAGGGCCTACGAGCAGTACTTC | CSVEDRAYEQYF